The clone carrying this T cell receptor (beta chain) was seen once. The sample originates from a study of blood T cell repertoires in COVID-19. Germline V CDR1 and CDR2: SNHLY, FYNNEI. The CDR3 is 13 residues long. The junction had 7 bases not matched to a gene; V was cut back by 6 bases and J by 6 bases. Assay used: immunoSEQ multiplex PCR; TCRdb lists only in-frame clones, some missing. Of more than 250,000 clones in the sample, 65% to 90% were seen once. The chain couples TRBV2 to TRBJ2-7, with 8 bases that match TRBD2. The specimen was PBMCs or T cells enriched from blood (not recorded which). This TCR was sampled from a woman aged 18-29 years who had recovered from COVID-19. In DNA, the CDR3 is TGTGCCAGCAGGAAACGGGAGGGGGGCGAGCAGTACTTC. Its protein product is CASRKREGGEQYF. The full variable domain, in which reference TRBV2 and TRBJ2-7 provide the parts outside the CDR3, is EPEVTQTPSHQVTQMGQEVILRCVPISNHLYFYWYRQILGQKVEFLVSFYNNEISEKSEIFDDQFSVERPDGSNFTLKIRSTKLEDSAMYFCASRKREGGEQYFGPGTRLTVT.